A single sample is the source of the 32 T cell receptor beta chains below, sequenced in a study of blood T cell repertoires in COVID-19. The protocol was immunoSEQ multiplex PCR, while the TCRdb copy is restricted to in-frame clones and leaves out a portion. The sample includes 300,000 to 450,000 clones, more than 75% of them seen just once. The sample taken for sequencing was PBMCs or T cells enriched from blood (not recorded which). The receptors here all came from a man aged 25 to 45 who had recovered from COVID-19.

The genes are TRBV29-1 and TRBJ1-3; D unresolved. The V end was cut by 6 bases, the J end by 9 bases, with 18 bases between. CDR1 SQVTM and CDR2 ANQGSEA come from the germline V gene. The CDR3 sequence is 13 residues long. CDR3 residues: CSVRQKLGGTIYF. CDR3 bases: TGCAGCGTCAGACAAAAACTAGGTGGCACCATATATTTT.

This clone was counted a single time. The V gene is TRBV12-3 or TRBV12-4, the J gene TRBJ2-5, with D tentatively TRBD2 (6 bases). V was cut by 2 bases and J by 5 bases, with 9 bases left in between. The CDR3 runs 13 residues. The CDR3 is CASSLLTRETQYF. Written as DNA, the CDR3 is TGTGCCAGCAGTTTATTGACTAGGGAGACCCAGTACTTC.

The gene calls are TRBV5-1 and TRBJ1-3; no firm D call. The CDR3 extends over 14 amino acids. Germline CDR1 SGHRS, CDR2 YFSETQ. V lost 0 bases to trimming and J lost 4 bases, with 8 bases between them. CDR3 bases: TGCGCCAGCAGCTTGGAAGTTCTAGGAAACACCATATATTTT. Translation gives CASSLEVLGNTIYF.

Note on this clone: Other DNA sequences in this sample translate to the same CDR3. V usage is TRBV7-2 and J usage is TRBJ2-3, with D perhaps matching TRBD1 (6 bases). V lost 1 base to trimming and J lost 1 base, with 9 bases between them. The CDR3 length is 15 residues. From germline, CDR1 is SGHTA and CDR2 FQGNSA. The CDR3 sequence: CASSLGGQGTDTQYF. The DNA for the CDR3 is TGTGCCAGCAGCTTAGGGGGGCAAGGCACAGATACGCAGTATTTT.

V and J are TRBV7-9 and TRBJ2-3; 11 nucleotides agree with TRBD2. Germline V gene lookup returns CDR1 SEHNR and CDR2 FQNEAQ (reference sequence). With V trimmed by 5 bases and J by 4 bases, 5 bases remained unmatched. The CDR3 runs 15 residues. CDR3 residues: CASSRLAGSPDTQYF. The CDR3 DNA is TGTGCCAGCAGCCGACTAGCGGGGTCACCAGATACGCAGTATTTT.

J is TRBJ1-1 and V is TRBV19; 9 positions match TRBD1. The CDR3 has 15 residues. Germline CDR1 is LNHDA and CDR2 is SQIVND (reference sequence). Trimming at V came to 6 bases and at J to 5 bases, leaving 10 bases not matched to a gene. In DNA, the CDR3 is TGTGCCAGTAGAACCTCGGGACAGGGTCGGACTGAAGCTTTCTTT. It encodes CASRTSGQGRTEAFF. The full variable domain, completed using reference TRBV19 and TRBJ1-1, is DGGITQSPKYLFRKEGQNVTLSCEQNLNHDAMYWYRQDPGQGLRLIYYSQIVNDFQKGDIAEGYSVSREKKESFPLTVTSAQKNPTAFYLCASRTSGQGRTEAFFGQGTRLTVV.

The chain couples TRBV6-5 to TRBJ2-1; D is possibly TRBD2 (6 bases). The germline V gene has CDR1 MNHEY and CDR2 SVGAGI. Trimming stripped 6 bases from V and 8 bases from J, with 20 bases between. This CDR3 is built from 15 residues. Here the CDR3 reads CASSPGTGFVYEQFF. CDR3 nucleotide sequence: TGTGCCAGCAGCCCCGGGACTGGCTTTGTGTATGAGCAGTTCTTC.

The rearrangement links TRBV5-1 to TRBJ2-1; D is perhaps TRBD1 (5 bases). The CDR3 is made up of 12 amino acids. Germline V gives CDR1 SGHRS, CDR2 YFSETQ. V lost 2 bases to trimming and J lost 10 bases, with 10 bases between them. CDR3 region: CASSFQGWEQFF. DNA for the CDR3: TGCGCCAGCAGCTTCCAGGGTTGGGAGCAGTTCTTC.

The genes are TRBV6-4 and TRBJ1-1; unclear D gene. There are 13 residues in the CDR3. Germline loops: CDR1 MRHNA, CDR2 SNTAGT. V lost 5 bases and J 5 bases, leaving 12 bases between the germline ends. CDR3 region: CASSLDGVTEAFF. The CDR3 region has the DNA TGTGCCAGCAGTTTGGACGGGGTAACTGAAGCTTTCTTT.

Here the CDR3 reads CASSPLTSGLGDTQYF. The CDR3 DNA is TGTGCCAGCAGCCCCCTGACTAGCGGGTTGGGAGATACGCAGTATTTT. V gene TRBV11-2 combines with J gene TRBJ2-3; 10 bases map to TRBD2. The V segment lost 5 bases and the J segment 5 bases; nucleotides outside the gene matches: 10. Looked up from germline, CDR1 is SGHAT and CDR2 is FQNNGV. There are 16 residues in the CDR3.

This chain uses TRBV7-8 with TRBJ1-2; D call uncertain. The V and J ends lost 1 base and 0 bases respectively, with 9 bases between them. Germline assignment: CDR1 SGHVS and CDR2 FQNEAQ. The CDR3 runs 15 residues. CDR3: CASSLGAAANYGYTF. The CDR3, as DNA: TGTGCCAGCAGCTTAGGGGCAGCAGCTAACTATGGCTACACCTTC.

The CDR3 protein is CAWKGTAGNTIYF. The CDR3 coding sequence is TGTGCCTGGAAAGGGACAGCTGGAAACACCATATATTTT. The chain is built from TRBV30 and TRBJ1-3; TRBD1 aligns across 7 bases. The trim removed 4 bases at V and 2 bases at J, leaving 2 bases unmatched. This CDR3 contains 13 residues. Germline CDR1 GTSNPN, CDR2 SVGIG (reference sequence).

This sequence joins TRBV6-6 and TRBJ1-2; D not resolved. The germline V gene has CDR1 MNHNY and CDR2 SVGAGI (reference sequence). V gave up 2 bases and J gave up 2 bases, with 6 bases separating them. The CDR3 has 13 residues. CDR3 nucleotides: TGTGCCAGCAGTTACGGCCAAAACTATGGCTACACCTTC. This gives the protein CASSYGQNYGYTF.

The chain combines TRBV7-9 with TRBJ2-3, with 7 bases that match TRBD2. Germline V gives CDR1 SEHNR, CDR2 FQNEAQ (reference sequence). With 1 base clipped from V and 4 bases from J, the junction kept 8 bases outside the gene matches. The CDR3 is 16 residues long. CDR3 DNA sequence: TGTGCCAGCAGCTTAGACTGGGGGGGTCGGGCAGATACGCAGTATTTT. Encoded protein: CASSLDWGGRADTQYF.

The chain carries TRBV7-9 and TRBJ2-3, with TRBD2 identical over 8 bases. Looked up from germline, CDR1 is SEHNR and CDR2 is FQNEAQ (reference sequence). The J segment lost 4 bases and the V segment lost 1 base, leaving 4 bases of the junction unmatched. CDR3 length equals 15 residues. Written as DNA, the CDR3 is TGTGCCAGCAGCTTAGAGCGGGGGAGGGCAGATACGCAGTATTTT. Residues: CASSLERGRADTQYF.

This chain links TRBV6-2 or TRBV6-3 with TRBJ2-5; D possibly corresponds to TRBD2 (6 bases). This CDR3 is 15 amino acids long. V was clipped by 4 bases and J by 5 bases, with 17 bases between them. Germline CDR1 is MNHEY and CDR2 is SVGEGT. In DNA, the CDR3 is TGTGCCAGCAGTTTAGAAGACGCGGGGTCGGAGACCCAGTACTTC. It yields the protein CASSLEDAGSETQYF.

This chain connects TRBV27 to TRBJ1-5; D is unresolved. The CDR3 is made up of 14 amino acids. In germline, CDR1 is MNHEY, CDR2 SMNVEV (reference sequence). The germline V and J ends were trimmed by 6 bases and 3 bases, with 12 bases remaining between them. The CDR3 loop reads CASRTTANNQPQHF. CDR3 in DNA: TGTGCCAGCAGGACCACAGCTAACAATCAGCCCCAGCATTTT.

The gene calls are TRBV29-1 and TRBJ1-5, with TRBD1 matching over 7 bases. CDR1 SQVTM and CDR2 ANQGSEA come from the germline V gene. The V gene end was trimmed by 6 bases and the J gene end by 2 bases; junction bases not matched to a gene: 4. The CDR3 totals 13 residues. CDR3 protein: CSVRTGRNQPQHF. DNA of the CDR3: TGCAGCGTCCGGACAGGTCGCAATCAGCCCCAGCATTTT.

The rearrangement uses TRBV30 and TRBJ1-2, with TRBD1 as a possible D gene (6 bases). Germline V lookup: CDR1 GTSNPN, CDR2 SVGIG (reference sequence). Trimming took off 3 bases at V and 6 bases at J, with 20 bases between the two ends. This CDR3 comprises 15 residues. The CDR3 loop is CAWRHGGGGLDGYTF. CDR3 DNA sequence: TGTGCCTGGAGACACGGAGGGGGGGGCCTCGATGGCTACACCTTC.

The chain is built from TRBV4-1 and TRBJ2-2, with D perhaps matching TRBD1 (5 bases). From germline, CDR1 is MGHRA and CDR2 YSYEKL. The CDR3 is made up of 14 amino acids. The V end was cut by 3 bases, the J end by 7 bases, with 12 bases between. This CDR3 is CASSQQIGVGELFF. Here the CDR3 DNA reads TGCGCCAGCAGCCAGCAAATAGGGGTCGGGGAGCTGTTTTTT.

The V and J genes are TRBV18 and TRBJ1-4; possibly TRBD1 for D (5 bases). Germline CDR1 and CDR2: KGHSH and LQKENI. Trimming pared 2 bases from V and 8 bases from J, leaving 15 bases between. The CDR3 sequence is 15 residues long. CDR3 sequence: CASSPAGRVREKLFF. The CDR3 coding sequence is TGTGCCAGCTCACCAGCAGGGCGCGTACGCGAAAAACTGTTTTTT.

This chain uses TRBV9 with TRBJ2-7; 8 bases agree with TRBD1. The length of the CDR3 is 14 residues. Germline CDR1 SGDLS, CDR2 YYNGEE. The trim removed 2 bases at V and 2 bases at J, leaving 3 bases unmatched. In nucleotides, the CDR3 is TGTGCCAGCAGCGTTCAGGGGGCGGCCTACGAGCAGTACTTC. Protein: CASSVQGAAYEQYF. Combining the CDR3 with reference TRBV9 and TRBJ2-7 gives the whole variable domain DSGVTQTPKHLITATGQRVTLRCSPRSGDLSVYWYQQSLDQGLQFLIQYYNGEERAKGNILERFSAQQFPDLHSELNLSSLELGDSALYFCASSVQGAAYEQYFGPGTRLTVT.

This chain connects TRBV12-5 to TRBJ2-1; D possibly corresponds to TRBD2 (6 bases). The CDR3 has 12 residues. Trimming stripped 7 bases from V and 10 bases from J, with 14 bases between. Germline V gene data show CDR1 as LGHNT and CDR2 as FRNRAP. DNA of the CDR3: TGTGCTAGTGCCCGCGGGACGGTAGAGCAGTTCTTC. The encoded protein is CASARGTVEQFF.

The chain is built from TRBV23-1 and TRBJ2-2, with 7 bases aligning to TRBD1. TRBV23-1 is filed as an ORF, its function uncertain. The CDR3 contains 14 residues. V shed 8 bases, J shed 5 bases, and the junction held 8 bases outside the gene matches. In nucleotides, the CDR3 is TGCGCCAGCTCCAGACAGGGTACGACCGGGGAGCTGTTTTTT. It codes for CASSRQGTTGELFF.

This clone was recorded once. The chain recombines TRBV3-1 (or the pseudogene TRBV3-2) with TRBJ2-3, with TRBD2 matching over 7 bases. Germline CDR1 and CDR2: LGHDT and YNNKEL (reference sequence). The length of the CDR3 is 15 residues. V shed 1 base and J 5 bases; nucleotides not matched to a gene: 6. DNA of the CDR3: TGTGCCAGCAGCCAAGGCTCGCGGGGGAGAGATACGCAGTATTTT. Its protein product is CASSQGSRGRDTQYF.

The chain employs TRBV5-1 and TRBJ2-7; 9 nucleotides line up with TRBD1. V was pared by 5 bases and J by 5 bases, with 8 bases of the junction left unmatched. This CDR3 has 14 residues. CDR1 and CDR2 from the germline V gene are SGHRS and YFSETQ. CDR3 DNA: TGCGCCAGCAGGAGACAGGGGGACAGGAACGAGCAGTACTTC. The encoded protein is CASRRQGDRNEQYF.

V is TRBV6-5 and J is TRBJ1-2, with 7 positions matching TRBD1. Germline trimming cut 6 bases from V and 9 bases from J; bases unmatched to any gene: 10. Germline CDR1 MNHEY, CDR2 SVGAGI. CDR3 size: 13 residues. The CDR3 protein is CASRNRDSLSYTF. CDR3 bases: TGTGCCAGCAGGAACCGGGACAGCCTCAGCTACACCTTC.

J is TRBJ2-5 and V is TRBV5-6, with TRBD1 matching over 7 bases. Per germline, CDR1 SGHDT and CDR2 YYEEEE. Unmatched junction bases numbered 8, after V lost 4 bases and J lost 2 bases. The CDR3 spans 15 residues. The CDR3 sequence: CASSLVPTGQETQYF. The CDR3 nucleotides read TGTGCCAGCAGCCTTGTACCGACAGGGCAAGAGACCCAGTACTTC. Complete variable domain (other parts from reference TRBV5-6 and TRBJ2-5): DAGVTQSPTHLIKTRGQQVTLRCSPKSGHDTVSWYQQALGQGPQFIFQYYEEEERQRGNFPDRFSGHQFPNYSSELNVNALLLGDSALYLCASSLVPTGQETQYFGPGTRLLVL.

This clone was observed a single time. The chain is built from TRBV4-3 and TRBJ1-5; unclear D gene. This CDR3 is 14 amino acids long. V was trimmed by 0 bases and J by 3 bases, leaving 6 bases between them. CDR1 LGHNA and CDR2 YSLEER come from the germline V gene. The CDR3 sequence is CASSQESYNQPQHF. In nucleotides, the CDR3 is TGCGCCAGCAGCCAAGAGTCTTACAATCAGCCCCAGCATTTT.

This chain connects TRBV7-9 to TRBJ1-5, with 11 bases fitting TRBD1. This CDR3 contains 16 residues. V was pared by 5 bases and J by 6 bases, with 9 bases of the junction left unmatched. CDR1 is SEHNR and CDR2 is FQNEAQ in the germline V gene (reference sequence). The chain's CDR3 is CASSESGTGGSQPQHF. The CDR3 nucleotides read TGTGCCAGCAGCGAAAGCGGGACAGGGGGATCTCAGCCCCAGCATTTT.

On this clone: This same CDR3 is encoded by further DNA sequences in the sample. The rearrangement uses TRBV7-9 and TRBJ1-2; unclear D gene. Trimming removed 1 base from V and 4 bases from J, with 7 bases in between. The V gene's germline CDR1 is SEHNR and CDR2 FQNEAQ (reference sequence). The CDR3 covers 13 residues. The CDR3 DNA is TGTGCCAGCAGCTTAGATGGGCTCTATGGCTACACCTTC. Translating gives CASSLDGLYGYTF.

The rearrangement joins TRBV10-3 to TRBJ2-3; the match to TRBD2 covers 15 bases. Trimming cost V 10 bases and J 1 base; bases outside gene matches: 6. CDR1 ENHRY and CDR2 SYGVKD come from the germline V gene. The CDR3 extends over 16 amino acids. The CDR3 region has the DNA TGTGCCACCCGGACTAGCGGGGGGGCGGGCACAGATACGCAGTATTTT. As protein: CATRTSGGAGTDTQYF.